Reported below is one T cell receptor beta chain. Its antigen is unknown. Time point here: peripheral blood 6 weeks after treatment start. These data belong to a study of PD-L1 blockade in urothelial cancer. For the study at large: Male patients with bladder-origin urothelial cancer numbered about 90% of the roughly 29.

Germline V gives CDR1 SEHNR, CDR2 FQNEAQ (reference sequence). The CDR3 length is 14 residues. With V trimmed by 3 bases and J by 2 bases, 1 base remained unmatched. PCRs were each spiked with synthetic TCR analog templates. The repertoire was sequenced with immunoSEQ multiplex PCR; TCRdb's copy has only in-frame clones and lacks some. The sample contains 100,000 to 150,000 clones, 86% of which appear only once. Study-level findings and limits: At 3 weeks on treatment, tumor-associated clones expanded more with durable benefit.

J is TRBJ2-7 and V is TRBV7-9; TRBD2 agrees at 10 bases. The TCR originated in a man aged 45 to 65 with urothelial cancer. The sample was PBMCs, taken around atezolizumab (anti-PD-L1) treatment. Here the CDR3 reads CASSFGTSAYEQYF. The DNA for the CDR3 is TGTGCCAGCAGCTTTGGGACTAGCGCCTACGAGCAGTACTTC.